These 14 T cell receptor beta chains originate from one sample sequenced in a study of CD8 T cells in ankylosing spondylitis. TCRdb passed the 5' RACE reads through MiXCR, listing each CDR3 protein once. The data hold approximately 260,000 distinct CDR3 sequences, with around 7.8% observed a single time. The sequenced sample was blood, either unsorted or a sorted T cell fraction (not recorded which). The receptor set was obtained from a male donor with ankylosing spondylitis or in good health (not recorded which).

The chain recombines TRBV5-5 with TRBJ2-7, with 8 bases lining up with TRBD1. This CDR3 has 16 amino acids. The germline CDR1 and CDR2 sequences are SGHKS and YYEKEE (reference sequence). The V and J ends lost 0 bases and 4 bases, in that order; junction bases with no gene match: 9. DNA for the CDR3: TGTGCCAGCAGCTTGGCCCTGGGACAGGTGGGGTACGAGCAGTACTTC. Encoded protein: CASSLALGQVGYEQYF.

At least ten counts were recorded for this clonotype. The chain couples TRBV29-1 to TRBJ2-1, with 9 bases lining up with TRBD1. J gave up 3 bases and V 3 bases, and 3 bases lay outside the gene matches. Germline values: CDR1 SQVTM, CDR2 ANQGSEA. CDR3 length equals 14 residues. CDR3 protein: CSVDPGQGYNEQFF. The CDR3 nucleotides read TGCAGCGTTGATCCGGGACAGGGCTACAATGAGCAGTTCTTC.

This clonotype came up many times. The chain uses TRBV29-1 and TRBJ2-5; D is undetermined. CDR3 size: 13 residues. V was cut by 5 bases and J by 2 bases, with 12 bases left in between. CDR1 SQVTM and CDR2 ANQGSEA come from the germline V gene. The CDR3 DNA reads as TGCAGCGTTTCGAGAACCCAACAAGAGACCCAGTACTTC. Its protein product is CSVSRTQQETQYF.

This clonotype was seen ten or more times. The rearrangement links TRBV6-5 to TRBJ2-1, with D possibly TRBD1 on 6 matching bases. The V and J ends lost 5 bases and 9 bases respectively, with 11 bases between them. Germline V gene data show CDR1 as MNHEY and CDR2 as SVGAGI. The CDR3 length is 12 residues. CDR3: CASSPTGREQFF. CDR3 nucleotides: TGTGCCAGCAGTCCTACAGGGCGTGAGCAGTTCTTC.

The table lists this clonotype with many counts. The V call is TRBV6-2 or TRBV6-3, the J call TRBJ2-7; 7 bases match TRBD2. Per germline, CDR1 MNHEY and CDR2 SVGEGT. This CDR3 region has 14 residues. V lost 8 bases and J lost 0; bases outside the gene matches: 7. The CDR3 here is CASVESGISYEQYF. The CDR3 DNA sequence: TGTGCCAGCGTTGAGAGCGGGATCTCCTACGAGCAGTACTTC.

This clonotype was detected a few times. J is TRBJ2-7 and V is TRBV10-3; maybe TRBD1 (6 bases). CDR1 ENHRY and CDR2 SYGVKD come from the germline V gene. V was pared by 7 bases and J by 1 base, with 14 bases between. The CDR3 is 14 residues long. The CDR3 reads CAITGTINSYEQYF. CDR3 DNA: TGTGCCATCACCGGGACAATTAATTCCTACGAGCAGTACTTC.

The CDR3 bases are TGTGCCAGTAGTATGGGACATGCAGCGGCCTACGAGCAGTACTTC. Its translation: CASSMGHAAAYEQYF. The chain couples TRBV19 to TRBJ2-7; D is possibly TRBD1 (6 bases). Per germline, CDR1 LNHDA and CDR2 SQIVND (reference sequence). This CDR3 has 15 residues. V lost 3 bases, J lost 2 bases, and 14 bases lay in between.

This clonotype was detected many times. The CDR3 nucleotides read TGTGCCAGCAGCCAAGGGGGGTGGGAGCAGTTCTTC. Translation: CASSQGGWEQFF. The chain has TRBV3-1 and TRBJ2-1; D may be TRBD1 or TRBD2 (5 bases each). V was trimmed by 1 base and J by 10 bases, leaving 8 bases between them. The CDR3 covers 12 residues. Per the germline V gene, CDR1 is LGHDT and CDR2 is YNNKEL (reference sequence).

This clonotype was recorded at least ten times. CDR3 DNA: TGTGCCAGCAGCTTTATGCGGGGGACGTATAATTCACCCCTCCACTTT. Its protein product is CASSFMRGTYNSPLHF. The chain uses TRBV11-2 and TRBJ1-6; possible D gene TRBD1, 5 bases. The CDR3 is made up of 16 amino acids. Germline V gene lookup returns CDR1 SGHAT and CDR2 FQNNGV. The germline V and J ends were trimmed by 3 bases and 4 bases, with 13 bases remaining between them. The complete variable domain, with remaining parts taken from reference TRBV11-2 and TRBJ1-6, reads EAGVAQSPRYKIIEKRQSVAFWCNPISGHATLYWYQQILGQGPKLLIQFQNNGVVDDSQLPKDRFSAERLKGVDSTLKIQPAKLEDSAVYLCASSFMRGTYNSPLHFGNGTRLTVT.

This chain uses TRBV29-1 with TRBJ1-2, with 7 nucleotides matching TRBD1. CDR1 SQVTM and CDR2 ANQGSEA come from the germline V gene. This CDR3 region has 10 residues. Trimming removed 6 bases from V and 6 bases from J; junction bases left unmatched: 1. CDR3 in DNA: TGCAGCGTAGACAGGGATGGCTACACCTTC. Translated: CSVDRDGYTF.

This clonotype has a single count. V and J are TRBV12-3 or TRBV12-4 and TRBJ1-6; D gene unclear. The CDR3 is made up of 14 amino acids. V dropped 1 base and J dropped 10 bases, with 11 bases sitting between them. Here the CDR3 DNA reads TGTGCCAGCAGTTTAGGCCTTGTGGGGTCACCCCTCCACTTT. Its protein product is CASSLGLVGSPLHF.

This clonotype was observed at least ten times. This chain connects TRBV4-3 to TRBJ2-1, with 11 positions matching TRBD2. Germline V CDR1 and CDR2: LGHNA, YSLEER. V shed 0 bases and J 0 bases; nucleotides not matched to a gene: 4. The CDR3 runs 18 residues. In DNA, the CDR3 is TGCGCCAGCAGCCAAGATACTAGCGGGGGCCCCTCCTACAATGAGCAGTTCTTC. It specifies CASSQDTSGGPSYNEQFF.

This clonotype has a handful of counts. The chain uses TRBV7-9 and TRBJ2-3; the match to TRBD2 covers 10 bases. Germline values: CDR1 SEHNR, CDR2 FQNEAQ (reference sequence). Unmatched junction bases numbered 11, after V lost 5 bases and J lost 3 bases. The length of the CDR3 is 17 residues. DNA of the CDR3: TGTGCCAGCAGCATCCTCACCACTAGCGGGATAACAGATACGCAGTATTTT. Amino acids: CASSILTTSGITDTQYF.

This clonotype showed up many times. This chain uses TRBV5-1 with TRBJ1-1; 8 positions match TRBD1. The CDR3 contains 14 residues. CDR1 is SGHRS, CDR2 YFSETQ, per germline. J was trimmed by 1 base and V by 7 bases; bases with no gene match: 6. CDR3: CASQGARKNTEAFF. The CDR3 DNA is TGCGCCAGCCAGGGGGCTCGGAAGAACACTGAAGCTTTCTTT.